The rows below give T cell receptor beta chains drawn from one sample of a study of human T cells and chemical hapten exposure. TCRdb itself ran the RACE reads through MiXCR, one entry per CDR3 protein. The data hold 370,000 or so distinct CDR3 sequences, with about 4.4% observed a single time. The material was whole blood, obtained in connection with sensitization to the hapten diphenylcyclopropenone (DPC). The receptor source for this set is a woman aged 45-60 years with alopecia areata. Some clones in this sample may be carry-over from other donors' samples. The CDR3 runs from the conserved cysteine through the conserved F or W. D genes are given only for firm matches. Some rows mark clone size as missing; the rest say once, few, many or name a class of expanded clone.

size: many; J: TRBJ2-7; D: .; V: TRBV18; CDR3: CASSPGTALSEQYF; DNA: TGTGCCAGCTCACCAGGGACCGCCCTAAGCGAGCAGTACTTC
size: few; J: TRBJ2-2; D: .; V: TRBV12-3/TRBV12-4; CDR3: CASSFSQSGELFF; DNA: TGTGCCAGCAGTTTCTCCCAGTCCGGGGAGCTGTTTTTT
size: .; J: TRBJ1-2; D: .; V: TRBV5-1; CDR3: CVSSRNLRQIHYGYTF; DNA: TGCGTCAGCAGCCGGAACTTACGACAGATTCACTATGGCTACACCTTC
size: many; J: TRBJ1-6; D: .; V: TRBV4-1; CDR3: CASSQGSYNSPLHF; DNA: TGCGCCAGCAGCCAGGGCTCCTATAATTCACCCCTCCACTTT
size: .; J: TRBJ2-6; D: .; V: TRBV6-2/TRBV6-3; CDR3: CASSPPFGANVLTF; DNA: TGTGCCAGCAGTCCCCCTTTTGGGGCCAACGTCCTGACTTTC
size: .; J: TRBJ2-7; D: .; V: TRBV3-1; CDR3: CASSHVRSYEQYF; DNA: TGTGCCAGCAGCCATGTACGATCCTACGAGCAGTACTTC
size: .; J: TRBJ2-2; D: .; V: TRBV20-1; CDR3: CSASFIGELFF; DNA: TGCAGTGCTAGCTTCATCGGGGAGCTGTTTTTT
size: many; J: TRBJ1-1; D: .; V: TRBV5-4; CDR3: CASSLAGVLNTEAFF; DNA: TGTGCCAGCAGCTTGGCCGGAGTGCTGAACACTGAAGCTTTCTTT
size: few; J: TRBJ2-7; D: .; V: TRBV2; CDR3: CASSGTIPPEGQYF; DNA: TGTGCCAGCAGCGGGACAATCCCGCCTGAGGGGCAGTACTTC
size: many; J: TRBJ1-1; D: .; V: TRBV7-9; CDR3: CASSYEGSTEAFF; DNA: TGTGCCAGCAGCTACGAAGGGAGCACTGAAGCTTTCTTT
size: .; J: TRBJ1-5; D: TRBD1; V: TRBV12-3/TRBV12-4; CDR3: CASSNTGVRDQPQHF; DNA: TGTGCCAGCAGTAATACAGGGGTCCGGGATCAGCCCCAGCATTTT
size: .; J: TRBJ2-1; D: .; V: TRBV5-1; CDR3: CASSLVTGPYNEQFF; DNA: TGCGCCAGCAGCTTGGTAACAGGGCCCTACAATGAGCAGTTCTTC
size: many; J: TRBJ1-1; D: .; V: TRBV3-1; CDR3: CASSQGAGTYNTEAFF; DNA: TGTGCCAGCAGCCAAGGGGCCGGGACTTATAACACTGAAGCTTTCTTT
size: .; J: TRBJ2-6; D: .; V: TRBV10-3; CDR3: CAISRDTKISGANVLTF; DNA: TGTGCCATCAGCCGGGACACGAAAATTTCTGGGGCCAACGTCCTGACTTTC
size: .; J: TRBJ2-3; D: .; V: TRBV6-6; CDR3: CASNSGSLADTQYF; DNA: TGTGCCAGCAACTCTGGGAGTCTGGCAGATACGCAGTATTTT
size: many; J: TRBJ2-2; D: .; V: TRBV4-1; CDR3: CASSQIDGELFF; DNA: TGCGCCAGCAGCCAAATTGACGGGGAGCTGTTTTTT
size: few; J: TRBJ2-1; D: TRBD2; V: TRBV9; CDR3: CASSVDLGEGGMKSYNEQFF; DNA: TGTGCCAGCAGCGTAGACTTAGGGGAGGGCGGGATGAAATCCTACAATGAGCAGTTCTTC
size: few; J: TRBJ2-7; D: TRBD1; V: TRBV4-1; CDR3: CASSQVGQGYEQYF; DNA: TGCGCCAGCAGCCAAGTCGGACAGGGCTACGAGCAGTACTTC
size: many; J: TRBJ1-5; D: .; V: TRBV12-3/TRBV12-4; CDR3: CASSLGNNQPQHF; DNA: TGTGCCAGCAGTTTAGGCAACAATCAGCCCCAGCATTTT
size: few; J: TRBJ2-7; D: .; V: TRBV3-1; CDR3: CASSQGHSGDYEQYF; DNA: TGTGCCAGCAGCCAAGGGCATAGCGGAGACTACGAGCAGTACTTC
size: many; J: TRBJ2-1; D: .; V: TRBV28; CDR3: CASSFQNSDEQFF; DNA: TGTGCCAGCAGTTTCCAAAATTCCGATGAGCAGTTCTTC
size: few; J: TRBJ2-7; D: .; V: TRBV11-2; CDR3: CASRSTRAGHEQYF; DNA: TGTGCCAGCAGGAGTACTAGGGCAGGCCACGAGCAGTACTTC
size: .; J: TRBJ1-1; D: TRBD1; V: TRBV5-1; CDR3: CASSAGDREGTEALF; DNA: TGCGCCAGCAGCGCTGGGGACAGGGAGGGCACTGAAGCTCTCTTT
size: .; J: TRBJ1-1; D: .; V: TRBV10-3; CDR3: CAISESKVNTEAFF; DNA: TGTGCCATCAGTGAGTCAAAAGTGAACACTGAAGCTTTCTTT
size: few; J: TRBJ2-3; D: TRBD2; V: TRBV20-1; CDR3: CSARSPLAGGPDTQYF; DNA: TGCAGTGCTAGATCCCCACTAGCGGGGGGGCCCGATACGCAGTATTTT
size: many; J: TRBJ1-4; D: .; V: TRBV4-2; CDR3: CASSQLLTEEKLFF; DNA: TGTGCCAGCAGCCAACTCCTGACGGAAGAAAAACTGTTTTTT
size: many; J: TRBJ1-3; D: .; V: TRBV5-5; CDR3: CASSRGAGGTGNTIYF; DNA: TGTGCCAGCAGCCGGGGGGCCGGCGGGACGGGAAACACCATATATTTT
size: few; J: TRBJ1-5; D: .; V: TRBV24-1; CDR3: CAFRFGSRNQPQHF; DNA: TGTGCCTTCCGTTTTGGGTCCCGCAATCAGCCCCAGCATTTT
size: few; J: TRBJ1-1; D: .; V: TRBV28; CDR3: CASSLMGPGEAFF; DNA: TGTGCCAGCAGTTTAATGGGGCCAGGGGAAGCTTTCTTT
size: many; J: TRBJ2-7; D: .; V: TRBV14; CDR3: CASSQDISRDYEQYF; DNA: TGTGCCAGCAGCCAAGATATATCCCGGGACTACGAGCAGTACTTC
size: few; J: TRBJ2-7; D: TRBD1; V: TRBV28; CDR3: CASSTSAGTGIIDEQYF; DNA: TGTGCCAGCAGTACATCAGCCGGGACAGGGATCATAGACGAGCAGTACTTC
size: many; J: TRBJ1-1; D: .; V: TRBV2; CDR3: CASSVGVSTEAFF; DNA: TGTGCCAGCAGTGTGGGGGTTTCCACTGAAGCTTTCTTT
size: .; J: TRBJ1-1; D: .; V: TRBV30; CDR3: CAWRDGTERVTEAFF; DNA: TGTGCCTGGAGGGACGGGACTGAGAGAGTAACTGAAGCTTTCTTT
size: many; J: TRBJ1-2; D: .; V: TRBV5-1; CDR3: CASSTDSPGYTF; DNA: TGCGCCAGCAGCACGGACAGCCCTGGCTACACCTTC
size: .; J: TRBJ2-1; D: .; V: TRBV19; CDR3: CASSLRPNEQFF; DNA: TGTGCCAGTAGTCTTCGGCCGAATGAGCAGTTCTTC
size: .; J: TRBJ1-4; D: .; V: TRBV6-5; CDR3: CASSYTAPVGGAGLFF; DNA: TGTGCCAGCAGTTACACGGCTCCCGTGGGGGGCGCGGGACTGTTTTTT
size: many; J: TRBJ1-1; D: TRBD1; V: TRBV9; CDR3: CASSGHRDRGGTEAFF; DNA: TGTGCCAGCAGCGGACACCGGGACAGGGGGGGAACTGAAGCTTTCTTT
size: many; J: TRBJ2-4; D: .; V: TRBV7-9; CDR3: CASSLSRAAKNIQYF; DNA: TGTGCCAGCAGTTTAAGCCGGGCGGCCAAAAACATTCAGTACTTC
size: few; J: TRBJ2-7; D: .; V: TRBV20-1; CDR3: CSAQEEQYF; DNA: TGCAGTGCTCAGGAGGAGCAGTACTTC
size: few; J: TRBJ1-1; D: .; V: TRBV6-1; CDR3: CASGGFMHTEAFF; DNA: TGTGCCAGCGGGGGATTTATGCACACTGAAGCTTTCTTT
size: .; J: TRBJ1-4; D: .; V: TRBV11-2; CDR3: CASSLGPVAGTNEKLFF; DNA: TGTGCCAGCAGCTTAGGACCTGTGGCCGGAACTAATGAAAAACTGTTTTTT